Listed below are T cell receptor beta chains from one sample, sequenced in a study of shared clonotypes between healthy human individuals. Clones were sequenced by immunoSEQ multiplex PCR, and TCRdb holds only the in-frame ones, with some missing. This sample has fewer than 650,000 clones; roughly four fifths occur once, and the top ten carry around 11%. The sequencing input was PBMCs. Receptors originate from a woman in her thirties or forties in good health. Some clones in this sample may be carry-over from other donors' samples. Each CDR3 is given with its conserved first and last residue. A D gene is named only where the DNA matches it firmly. Part of the rows lack a size; the others show once, few, many or a class for expanded clones.

J: TRBJ1-3
size: once
D: NA
V: TRBV6-1
CDR3: CASSYTSSGNTIYF
DNA: TGTGCCAGCAGTTATACGAGCTCTGGAAACACCATATATTTT

J: TRBJ2-3
size: NA
D: NA
V: TRBV29-1
CDR3: CSVENPRERGTDTQYF
DNA: TGCAGCGTTGAGAATCCACGGGAGAGGGGCACAGATACGCAGTATTTT

J: TRBJ2-7
size: NA
D: TRBD2
V: TRBV7-9
CDR3: CASSFLIAGVYEQYF
DNA: TGTGCCAGCAGCTTCCTTATAGCGGGAGTCTACGAGCAGTACTTC

J: TRBJ2-5
size: NA
D: NA
V: TRBV28
CDR3: CASSLSGTSQMETQYF
DNA: TGTGCCAGCAGTTTATCGGGGACCAGCCAAATGGAGACCCAGTACTTC

J: TRBJ2-5
size: NA
D: TRBD2
V: TRBV11-2
CDR3: CASSFRGVLQETQYF
DNA: TGTGCCAGCAGCTTCCGGGGGGTACTCCAAGAGACCCAGTACTTC

J: TRBJ1-2
size: NA
D: TRBD1
V: TRBV4-3
CDR3: CASRGQGAVYGYTF
DNA: TGCGCCAGCCGGGGACAGGGGGCTGTCTATGGCTACACCTTC

J: TRBJ1-5
size: NA
D: TRBD1
V: TRBV4-2
CDR3: CASSQDLGAGGNQPQHF
DNA: TGTGCCAGCAGCCAAGATCTTGGCGCAGGGGGAAATCAGCCCCAGCATTTT

J: TRBJ2-7
size: NA
D: NA
V: TRBV2
CDR3: CASSEGAGYDEQYF
DNA: TGTGCCAGCAGTGAAGGCGCAGGGTACGACGAGCAGTACTTC

J: TRBJ2-3
size: few
D: TRBD2
V: TRBV28
CDR3: CGLAGGTRGTDTQYF
DNA: TGTGGACTAGCGGGAGGGACACGGGGCACAGATACGCAGTATTTT

J: TRBJ1-4
size: once
D: NA
V: TRBV6-1
CDR3: CASTWQEGGGEKLFF
DNA: TGTGCCAGCACTTGGCAGGAGGGTGGGGGTGAAAAACTGTTTTTT

J: TRBJ1-4
size: NA
D: NA
V: TRBV6-6
CDR3: CASSPIEGFANEKLFF
DNA: TGTGCCAGCAGTCCCATAGAGGGGTTTGCTAATGAAAAACTGTTTTTT

J: TRBJ1-2
size: few
D: NA
V: TRBV2
CDR3: CASSEVGRNYGYTF
DNA: TGTGCCAGCAGTGAGGTGGGGCGCAACTATGGCTACACCTTC

J: TRBJ2-7
size: NA
D: TRBD2
V: TRBV7-2
CDR3: CASSLGLAGGNEQYF
DNA: TGTGCCAGCAGCTTAGGACTAGCGGGAGGTAACGAGCAGTACTTC

J: TRBJ2-6
size: NA
D: NA
V: TRBV9
CDR3: CASSATGFGANVLTF
DNA: TGTGCCAGCAGCGCCACAGGGTTTGGGGCCAACGTCCTGACTTTC

J: TRBJ2-5
size: NA
D: NA
V: TRBV5-1
CDR3: CATRGSPPETQYF
DNA: TGCGCCACCAGAGGGAGTCCGCCGGAGACCCAGTACTTC

J: TRBJ1-5
size: NA
D: NA
V: TRBV2
CDR3: CASAGGNQPQHF
DNA: TGTGCCAGCGCGGGGGGAAATCAGCCCCAGCATTTT

J: TRBJ2-5
size: NA
D: TRBD2
V: TRBV7-9
CDR3: CASSLLGAGGLETQYF
DNA: TGTGCCAGCAGCTTATTAGGTGCGGGAGGGTTGGAGACCCAGTACTTC

J: TRBJ1-2
size: NA
D: TRBD1
V: TRBV7-2
CDR3: CASSLAGGLNYGYTF
DNA: TGTGCCAGCAGCTTAGCAGGGGGCCTTAACTATGGCTACACCTTC

J: TRBJ1-1
size: once
D: NA
V: TRBV18
CDR3: CASSPTPQGPDTEAFF
DNA: TGTGCCAGCTCACCCACCCCACAGGGTCCCGACACTGAAGCTTTCTTT

J: TRBJ2-5
size: NA
D: TRBD1
V: TRBV19
CDR3: CASSMRTQGEETQYF
DNA: TGTGCCAGTAGTATGCGGACCCAGGGGGAAGAGACCCAGTACTTC

J: TRBJ2-3
size: NA
D: NA
V: TRBV23-1
CDR3: CASSQSDKKGTDTQYF
DNA: TGCGCCAGCAGTCAATCGGACAAGAAAGGCACAGATACGCAGTATTTT

J: TRBJ2-3
size: NA
D: TRBD2
V: TRBV2
CDR3: CALQGQLAGDRTDTQYF
DNA: TGTGCCTTACAGGGGCAGCTAGCGGGAGACAGGACAGATACGCAGTATTTT

J: TRBJ1-2
size: NA
D: TRBD1
V: TRBV19
CDR3: CASRETGGMRGYTF
DNA: TGTGCCAGTAGAGAGACAGGGGGAATGCGAGGCTACACCTTC

J: TRBJ2-3
size: NA
D: NA
V: TRBV5-1
CDR3: CASSLSPGEDTQYF
DNA: TGCGCCAGCAGCCTGTCCCCAGGGGAGGATACGCAGTATTTT

J: TRBJ2-1
size: few
D: NA
V: TRBV6-5
CDR3: CASRATGGNNEQFF
DNA: TGTGCCAGCAGGGCCACCGGAGGGAACAATGAGCAGTTCTTC

J: TRBJ2-7
size: NA
D: NA
V: TRBV27
CDR3: CASKAGQSKAYEQYF
DNA: TGTGCCAGCAAGGCTGGGCAGTCAAAGGCTTACGAGCAGTACTTC

J: TRBJ1-2
size: NA
D: NA
V: TRBV19
CDR3: CASSRGAYGYTF
DNA: TGTGCCAGTAGTCGCGGCGCATATGGCTACACCTTC

J: TRBJ1-1
size: many
D: NA
V: TRBV5-1
CDR3: CASSLDTEAFF
DNA: TGCGCCAGCAGCCTTGACACTGAAGCTTTCTTT

J: TRBJ2-7
size: NA
D: TRBD1
V: TRBV15
CDR3: CATSRIPGQGADEQYF
DNA: TGTGCCACCAGCAGGATACCGGGACAGGGGGCCGACGAGCAGTACTTC

J: TRBJ2-3
size: few
D: TRBD2
V: TRBV4-2
CDR3: CASSQDQGTSGSTDTQYF
DNA: TGTGCCAGCAGCCAAGATCAGGGGACTAGCGGGAGCACAGATACGCAGTATTTT

J: TRBJ1-5
size: NA
D: NA
V: TRBV30
CDR3: CAWSADSLGSPQHF
DNA: TGTGCCTGGAGTGCGGACAGCTTAGGATCGCCCCAGCATTTT

J: TRBJ1-2
size: few
D: NA
V: TRBV5-1
CDR3: CASSLAGDGYTF
DNA: TGCGCCAGCAGCTTGGCTGGGGATGGCTACACCTTC

J: TRBJ2-3
size: NA
D: TRBD2
V: TRBV2
CDR3: CASSFTSGTTYGPDTQYF
DNA: TGTGCCAGCAGTTTCACTAGCGGGACAACCTACGGACCAGATACGCAGTATTTT

J: TRBJ2-1
size: NA
D: TRBD2
V: TRBV6-4
CDR3: CASSDSEGASGRSYNEQFF
DNA: TGTGCCAGCAGTGACTCAGAGGGTGCTAGCGGAAGATCCTACAATGAGCAGTTCTTC

J: TRBJ2-1
size: NA
D: NA
V: TRBV10-3
CDR3: CAISEGESSYNEQFF
DNA: TGTGCCATCAGTGAGGGGGAGAGCTCCTACAATGAGCAGTTCTTC

J: TRBJ2-3
size: NA
D: NA
V: TRBV7-2
CDR3: CASSFSLSTDTQYF
DNA: TGTGCCAGCAGCTTTTCGCTGAGCACAGATACGCAGTATTTT

J: TRBJ2-1
size: NA
D: NA
V: TRBV7-9
CDR3: CASSLEGGPSQYSYNEQFF
DNA: TGTGCCAGCAGCTTAGAGGGGGGGCCAAGCCAATACTCCTACAATGAGCAGTTCTTC